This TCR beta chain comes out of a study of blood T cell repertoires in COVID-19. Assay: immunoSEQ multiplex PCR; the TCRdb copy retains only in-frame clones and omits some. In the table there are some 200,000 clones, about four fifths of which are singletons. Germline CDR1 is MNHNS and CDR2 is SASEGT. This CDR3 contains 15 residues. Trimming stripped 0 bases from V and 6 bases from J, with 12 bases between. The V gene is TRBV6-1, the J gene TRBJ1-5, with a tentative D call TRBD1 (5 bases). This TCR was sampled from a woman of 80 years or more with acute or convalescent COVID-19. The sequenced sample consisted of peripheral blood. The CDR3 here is CASSEAPGSGQPQHF. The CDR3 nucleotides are TGTGCCAGCAGTGAAGCGCCAGGGTCTGGTCAGCCCCAGCATTTT.